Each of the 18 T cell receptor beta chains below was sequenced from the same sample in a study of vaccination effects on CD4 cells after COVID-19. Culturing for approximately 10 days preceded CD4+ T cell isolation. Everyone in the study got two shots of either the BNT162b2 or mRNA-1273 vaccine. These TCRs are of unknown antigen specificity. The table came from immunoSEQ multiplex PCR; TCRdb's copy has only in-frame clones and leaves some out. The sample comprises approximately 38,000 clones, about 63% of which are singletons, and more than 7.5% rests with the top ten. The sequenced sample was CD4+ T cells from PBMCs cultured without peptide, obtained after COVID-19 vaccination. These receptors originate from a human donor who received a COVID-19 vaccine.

In DNA, the CDR3 is TGCGCCAGCAGCTTGGCTAGCGGGGGGGCCCCTGAGACCCAGTACTTC. This gives the protein CASSLASGGAPETQYF. This chain uses TRBV5-1 with TRBJ2-5, with 12 bases that match TRBD2. Germline CDR1 SGHRS, CDR2 YFSETQ. Germline trimming cut 0 bases from V and 5 bases from J; bases unmatched to any gene: 5. The CDR3 sequence is 16 residues long.

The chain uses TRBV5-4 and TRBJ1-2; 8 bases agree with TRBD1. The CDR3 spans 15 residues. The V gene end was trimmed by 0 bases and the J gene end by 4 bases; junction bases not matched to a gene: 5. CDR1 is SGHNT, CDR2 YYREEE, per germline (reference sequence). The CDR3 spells CASSLETGGGYGYTF. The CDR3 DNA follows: TGTGCCAGCAGCTTGGAAACAGGGGGGGGCTATGGCTACACCTTC.

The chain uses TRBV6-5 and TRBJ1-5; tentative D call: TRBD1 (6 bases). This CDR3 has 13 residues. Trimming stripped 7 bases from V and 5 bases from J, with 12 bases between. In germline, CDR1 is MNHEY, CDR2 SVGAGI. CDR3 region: CASTPQGDQPQHF. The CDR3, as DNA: TGTGCCAGCACTCCACAGGGAGATCAGCCCCAGCATTTT.

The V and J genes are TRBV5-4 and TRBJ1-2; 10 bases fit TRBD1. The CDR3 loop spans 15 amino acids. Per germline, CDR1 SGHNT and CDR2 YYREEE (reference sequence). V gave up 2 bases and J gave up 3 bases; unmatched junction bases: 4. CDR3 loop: CASSFPGTGDYGYTF. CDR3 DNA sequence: TGTGCCAGCAGCTTTCCCGGGACAGGGGACTATGGCTACACCTTC.

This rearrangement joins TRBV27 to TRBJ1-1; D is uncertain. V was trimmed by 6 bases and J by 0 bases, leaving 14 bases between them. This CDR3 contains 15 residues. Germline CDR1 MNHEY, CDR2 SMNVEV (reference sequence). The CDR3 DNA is TGTGCCAGCAGACCCGAAGGTGGTATGAACACTGAAGCTTTCTTT. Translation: CASRPEGGMNTEAFF.

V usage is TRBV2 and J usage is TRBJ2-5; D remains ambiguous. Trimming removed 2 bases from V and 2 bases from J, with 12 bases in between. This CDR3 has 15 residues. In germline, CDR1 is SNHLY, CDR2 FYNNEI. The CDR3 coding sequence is TGTGCCAGCAGTGAACGACCGAACCAACAAGAGACCCAGTACTTC. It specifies CASSERPNQQETQYF.

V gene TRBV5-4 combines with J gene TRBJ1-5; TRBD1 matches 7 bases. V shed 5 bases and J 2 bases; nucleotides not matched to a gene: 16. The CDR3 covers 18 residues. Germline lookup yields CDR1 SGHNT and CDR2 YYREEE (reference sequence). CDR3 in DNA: TGTGCCAGCAGACTTGACCCTTACAGGGGCACGGGCAATCAGCCCCAGCATTTT. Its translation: CASRLDPYRGTGNQPQHF. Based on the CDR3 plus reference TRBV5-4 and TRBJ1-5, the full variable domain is ETGVTQSPTHLIKTRGQQVTLRCSSQSGHNTVSWYQQALGQGPQFIFQYYREEENGRGNFPPRFSGLQFPNYSSELNVNALELDDSALYLCASRLDPYRGTGNQPQHFGDGTRLSIL.

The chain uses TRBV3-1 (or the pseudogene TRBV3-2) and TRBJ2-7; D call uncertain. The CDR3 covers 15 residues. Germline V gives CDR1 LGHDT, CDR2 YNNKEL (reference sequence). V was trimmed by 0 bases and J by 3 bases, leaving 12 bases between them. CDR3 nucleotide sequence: TGTGCCAGCAGCCAAGAATTGGGTGCCCTCTACGAGCAGTACTTC. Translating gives CASSQELGALYEQYF.

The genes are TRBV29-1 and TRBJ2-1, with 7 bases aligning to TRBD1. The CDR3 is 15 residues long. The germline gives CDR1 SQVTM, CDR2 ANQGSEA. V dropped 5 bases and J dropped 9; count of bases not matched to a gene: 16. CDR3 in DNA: TGCAGCGTTTCCAATAAACAGGGGATTCGGGGTGAGCAGTTCTTC. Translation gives CSVSNKQGIRGEQFF.

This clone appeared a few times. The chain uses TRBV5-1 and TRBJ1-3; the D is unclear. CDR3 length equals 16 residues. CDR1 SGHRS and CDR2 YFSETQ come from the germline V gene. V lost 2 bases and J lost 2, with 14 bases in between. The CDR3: CASSFDLMSAGNTIYF. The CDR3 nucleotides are TGCGCCAGCAGCTTCGATCTGATGTCTGCTGGAAACACCATATATTTT.

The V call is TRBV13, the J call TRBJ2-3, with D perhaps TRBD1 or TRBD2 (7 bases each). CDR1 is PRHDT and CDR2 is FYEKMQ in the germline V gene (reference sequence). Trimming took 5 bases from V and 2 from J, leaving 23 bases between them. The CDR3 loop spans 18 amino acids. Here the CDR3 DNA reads TGTGCCAGCAGCCGAAAGGGTTGGGGGGGACAGACCACAGATACGCAGTATTTT. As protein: CASSRKGWGGQTTDTQYF.

The chain's CDR3 is CASSRTGTESYEQYF. The CDR3 DNA is TGTGCCAGCAGTCGAACCGGGACAGAGTCCTACGAGCAGTACTTC. The chain joins TRBV6-5 to TRBJ2-7, with 7 nucleotides matching TRBD1. The junction had 8 bases not matched to a gene; V was cut back by 5 bases and J by 1 base. The CDR3 is 15 residues long. Germline CDR1 and CDR2: MNHEY and SVGAGI.

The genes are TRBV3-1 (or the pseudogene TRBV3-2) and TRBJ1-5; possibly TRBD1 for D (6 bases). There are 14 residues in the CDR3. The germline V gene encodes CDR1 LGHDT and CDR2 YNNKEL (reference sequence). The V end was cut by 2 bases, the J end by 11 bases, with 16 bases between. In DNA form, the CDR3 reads TGTGCCAGCAGCCAAACAGGGTCTTCTAAGGCCCAGCATTTT. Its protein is CASSQTGSSKAQHF.

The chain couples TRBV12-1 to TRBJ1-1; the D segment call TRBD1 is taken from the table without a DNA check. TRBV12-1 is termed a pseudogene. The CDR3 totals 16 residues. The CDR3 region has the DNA TGTGCCAGCAGCTTGAGTGATTACAGGGAGAGCACTGAAGCTTTCTTT. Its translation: CASSLSDYRESTEAFF.

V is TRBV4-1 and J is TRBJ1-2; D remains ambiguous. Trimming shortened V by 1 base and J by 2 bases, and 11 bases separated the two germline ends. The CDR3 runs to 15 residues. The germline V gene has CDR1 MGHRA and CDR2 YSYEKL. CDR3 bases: TGCGCCAGCAGCCAAGCCCCAATGGGGAACTATGGCTACACCTTC. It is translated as CASSQAPMGNYGYTF.

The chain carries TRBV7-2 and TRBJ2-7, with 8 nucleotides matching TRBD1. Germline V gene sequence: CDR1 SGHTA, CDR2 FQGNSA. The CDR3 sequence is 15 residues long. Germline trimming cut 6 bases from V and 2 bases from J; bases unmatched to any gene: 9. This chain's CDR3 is CASSSDRGWAYEQYF. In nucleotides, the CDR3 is TGTGCCAGCAGTTCAGACAGGGGTTGGGCCTACGAGCAGTACTTC.

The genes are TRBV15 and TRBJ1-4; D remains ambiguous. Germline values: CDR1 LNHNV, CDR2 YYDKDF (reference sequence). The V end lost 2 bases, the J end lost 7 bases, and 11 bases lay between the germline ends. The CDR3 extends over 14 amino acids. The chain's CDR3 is CATSRSTGPEKLFF. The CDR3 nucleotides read TGTGCCACCAGCAGATCGACCGGGCCTGAAAAACTGTTTTTT.

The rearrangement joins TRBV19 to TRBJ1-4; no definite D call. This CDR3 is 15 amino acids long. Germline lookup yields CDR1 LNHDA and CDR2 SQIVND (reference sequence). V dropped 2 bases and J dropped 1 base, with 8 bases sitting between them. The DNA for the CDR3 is TGTGCCAGTAGTATATCTGGGTTAACTAATGAAAAACTGTTTTTT. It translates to CASSISGLTNEKLFF.